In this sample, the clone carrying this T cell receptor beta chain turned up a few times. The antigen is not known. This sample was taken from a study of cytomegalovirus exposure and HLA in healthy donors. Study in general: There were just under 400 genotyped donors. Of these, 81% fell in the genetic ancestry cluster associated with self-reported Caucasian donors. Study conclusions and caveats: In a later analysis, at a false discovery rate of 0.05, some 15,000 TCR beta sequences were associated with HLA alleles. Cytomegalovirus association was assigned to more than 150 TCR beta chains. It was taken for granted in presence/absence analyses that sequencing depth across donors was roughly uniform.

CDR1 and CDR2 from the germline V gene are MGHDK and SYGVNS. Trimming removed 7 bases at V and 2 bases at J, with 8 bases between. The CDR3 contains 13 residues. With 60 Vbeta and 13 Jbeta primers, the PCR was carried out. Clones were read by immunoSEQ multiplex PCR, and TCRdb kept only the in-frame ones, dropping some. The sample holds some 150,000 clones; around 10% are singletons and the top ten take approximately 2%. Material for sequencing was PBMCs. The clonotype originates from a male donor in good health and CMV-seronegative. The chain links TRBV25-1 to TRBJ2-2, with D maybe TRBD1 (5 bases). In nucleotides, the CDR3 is TGTGCCAGCAAGACAGCCAACACCGGGGAGCTGTTTTTT. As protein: CASKTANTGELFF.